The rows below give T cell receptor beta chains drawn from one sample of a study of shared clonotypes between healthy human individuals. TCRdb keeps only in-frame clones here, not all; method: immunoSEQ multiplex PCR. Of approximately 2,200,000 clones in the sample, about 92% are singletons; the top ten hold around 1.7%. The sample taken for sequencing was naive CD8+ T cells from PBMCs. Receptor source: a man aged 18-30 years in good health. Some clones in this sample may be carry-over from other donors' samples. Each CDR3 is given with its conserved first and last residue.

>TRBV5-4|TRBJ2-5
CASSHGTGGRETQYF
>TRBV7-2|TRBJ2-1
CASSFQRSGNEQFF
>TRBV27|TRBJ2-3
CASSFVVVAGLADTQYF
>TRBV27|TRBJ2-1
CASGLGGGSYNEQFF
>TRBV27|TRBJ2-7
CASSLAGRPYEQYF
>TRBV12-2|TRBJ2-1
CASRLYETAPSYNEQFF
>TRBV14|TRBJ1-4
CASSQVRTHSTAEKLFF
>TRBV4-3|TRBJ2-7
CASSQEALGGQGAYEQYF
>TRBV7-9|TRBJ1-2
CASSLSSAGYTF
>TRBV5-8|TRBJ1-5
CASSLGAGVNQPQHF
>TRBV30|TRBJ2-3
CAWSVLAPTYTDTQYF
>TRBV13|TRBJ2-3
CASSLGHREDTQYF
>TRBV15|TRBJ2-7
CATSGGEFYEQYF
>TRBV9|TRBJ2-1
CASSVDKGLAGPNEQFF
>TRBV9|TRBJ2-7
CASSVEGAAADEQYF
>TRBV21-1|TRBJ2-1
CALHGTTNEQFF